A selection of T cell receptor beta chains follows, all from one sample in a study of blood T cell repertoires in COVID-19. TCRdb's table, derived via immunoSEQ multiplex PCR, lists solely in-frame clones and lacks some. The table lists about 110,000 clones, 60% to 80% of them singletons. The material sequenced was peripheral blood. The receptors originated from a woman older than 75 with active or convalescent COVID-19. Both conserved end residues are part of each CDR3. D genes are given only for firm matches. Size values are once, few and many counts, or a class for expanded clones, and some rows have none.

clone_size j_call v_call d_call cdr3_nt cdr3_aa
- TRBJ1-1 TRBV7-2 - TGTGCCAGCAGCTTAATTGGGCCTCCAACCACTGAAGCTTTCTTT CASSLIGPPTTEAFF
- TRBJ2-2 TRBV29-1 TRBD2 TGCAGCGTTGTGGGGGGGTCATCGAACACCGGGGAGCTGTTTTTT CSVVGGSSNTGELFF
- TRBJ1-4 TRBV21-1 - TGTGCCAGCAGCAAAAGGGGCAGCGCTAATGAAAAACTGTTTTTT CASSKRGSANEKLFF
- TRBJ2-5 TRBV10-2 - TGCGCCAGCAGTGAGTTACTCCATCGGGTGGAGACCCAGTACTTC CASSELLHRVETQYF
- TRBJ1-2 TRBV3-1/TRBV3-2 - TGTGCCAGCAGCCAAGATGCGAGGGTTCGTGTCTATGGCTACACCTTC CASSQDARVRVYGYTF
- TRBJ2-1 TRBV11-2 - TGTGCCAGCAGCATGACAGGATCCAGGGAGCAGTTCTTC CASSMTGSREQFF
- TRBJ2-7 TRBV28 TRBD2 TGTGCCAGCAGTTTACTCTGGGGGGGAACCTACGAGCAGTACTTC CASSLLWGGTYEQYF
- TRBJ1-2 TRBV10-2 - TGCGCCAGCACCCAGACTCAGGGTTATGGCTACACCTTC CASTQTQGYGYTF
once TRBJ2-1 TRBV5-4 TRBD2 TGTGCCAGCAGCTCGACTAGCGGGAGGGCCTACAATGAGCAGTTCTTC CASSSTSGRAYNEQFF
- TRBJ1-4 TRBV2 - TGTGCCGGCCGGGGTTCGATAGGGGGTGAAAAACTGTTTTTT CAGRGSIGGEKLFF
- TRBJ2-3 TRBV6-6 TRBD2 TGTGCCAGCAGTTACGGGCTAGCGGATACAGATACGCAGTATTTT CASSYGLADTDTQYF
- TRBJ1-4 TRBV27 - TGTGCCAGCAGTTCAGAGGGATCTAATGAAAAACTGTTTTTT CASSSEGSNEKLFF
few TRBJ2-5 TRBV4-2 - TGTGCCAGCAGCCAATTTTTCGGGGAAGAGACCCAGTACTTC CASSQFFGEETQYF
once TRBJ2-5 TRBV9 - TGTGCCAGCAGCGCAGGGGTGGGCGAGACCCAGTACTTC CASSAGVGETQYF
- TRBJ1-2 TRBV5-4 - TGTGCCAGCAGCCCGCAGACAGGAAACTATGGCTACACCTTC CASSPQTGNYGYTF
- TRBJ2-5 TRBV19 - TGTGCCAGTAGTACAAATATCAGGGGTGGCGAAGAGACCCAGTACTTC CASSTNIRGGEETQYF
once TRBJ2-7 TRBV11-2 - TGTGCCAGCAGCTTAGACTGGCTTACCTACGAGCAGTACTTC CASSLDWLTYEQYF
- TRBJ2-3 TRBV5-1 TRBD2 TGCGCCAGCAGCGCCGGGACTAGCGGGAGGTCAGATACGCAGTATTTT CASSAGTSGRSDTQYF
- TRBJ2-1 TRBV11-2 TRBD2 TGTGCCAGCAGCGTACGACTAGCGAGTTCCTACAATGAGCAGTTCTTC CASSVRLASSYNEQFF
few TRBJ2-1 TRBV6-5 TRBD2 TGTGCCAGCACAAGGGGACTAGCGGGAGGGCGCAAGTTCTTC CASTRGLAGGRKFF
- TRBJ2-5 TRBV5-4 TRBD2 TGTGCCAGCAGCGGTAGCGGGAGTGGAGAGACCCAGTACTTC CASSGSGSGETQYF
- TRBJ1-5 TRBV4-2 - TGTGCCAGCTCCCCAGGGGTCAATCAGCCCCAGCATTTT CASSPGVNQPQHF
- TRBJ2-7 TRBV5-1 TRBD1 TGCGCCAGCAGCGTGACAGGGGGTACCTACGAGCAGTACTTC CASSVTGGTYEQYF
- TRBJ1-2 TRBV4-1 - TGCGCCAGCAGCCAAGGGTCCGGACAGTCCTTCTATGGCTACACCTTC CASSQGSGQSFYGYTF
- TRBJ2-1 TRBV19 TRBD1 TGTGCCAGTAGTATGGGACAGTCCTACAATGAGCAGTTCTTC CASSMGQSYNEQFF
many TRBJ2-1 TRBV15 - TGTGCCACCAGCAGAGATCTCACAGTCGGCTACAATGAGCAGTTCTTC CATSRDLTVGYNEQFF
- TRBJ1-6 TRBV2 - TGTGCCAGCACGGCTCGCGGGGGCACCTATAATTCACCCCTCCACTTT CASTARGGTYNSPLHF
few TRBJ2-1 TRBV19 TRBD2 TGTGCCAGTAATAAAGCGGGAGGCTACAATGAGCAGTTCTTC CASNKAGGYNEQFF
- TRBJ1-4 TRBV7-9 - TGTGCCAGCAGCTTTTCTCTAGGTGAAAAACTGTTTTTT CASSFSLGEKLFF
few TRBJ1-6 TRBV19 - TGTGCCAGTAGTATGGCCCAGGGGAGTTCACCCCTCCACTTT CASSMAQGSSPLHF
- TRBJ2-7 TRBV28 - TGTGCCAGCAGCCGACCCCGTGGCGGGATTATCGAGCAGTACTTC CASSRPRGGIIEQYF
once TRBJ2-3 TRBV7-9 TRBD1 TGTGCCAGCAGCTCAGGGACAGGTTATGATGATACGCAGTATTTT CASSSGTGYDDTQYF
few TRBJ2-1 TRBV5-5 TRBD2 TGTGCCAGCAGCTTGACTAGCGGGAGTTACAATGAGCAGTTCTTC CASSLTSGSYNEQFF
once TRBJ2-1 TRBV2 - TGTGCCAGCGGGTCGCGGATTGCATATCGCTACAATGAGCAGTTCTTC CASGSRIAYRYNEQFF
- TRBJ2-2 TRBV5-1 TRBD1 TGCGCCAGCAGGGGGGACAGCACCGGGGAGCTGTTTTTT CASRGDSTGELFF
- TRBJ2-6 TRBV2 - TGTGCCAGCAGTACCAGAAGCTCTGGGGCCAACGTCCTGACTTTC CASSTRSSGANVLTF
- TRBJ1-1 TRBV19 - TGTGCCAGTAGTCTTCAACCCTCGGCAGGCACTGAAGCTTTCTTT CASSLQPSAGTEAFF
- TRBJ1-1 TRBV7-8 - TGTGCCAGCGTATTTTCCCCGGGGACTGAAGCTTTCTTT CASVFSPGTEAFF
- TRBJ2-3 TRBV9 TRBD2 TGTGCCAGCAGCGCCAGGGGACTAGCGGGAGCTGATACGCAGTATTTT CASSARGLAGADTQYF
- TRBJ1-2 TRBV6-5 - TGTGCCAGCAGTTACGGTCGGGGGGTGGTGGGCTACACCTTC CASSYGRGVVGYTF
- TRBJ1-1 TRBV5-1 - TGCGCCAGCAGCTTGCCCCGTGGGAGGCTTAGCAGTAAGAACACTGAAGCTTTCTTT CASSLPRGRLSSKNTEAFF
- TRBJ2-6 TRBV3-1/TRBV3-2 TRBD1 TGTGCCAGCAGCCTAAAACCCGGACAGGGGTATGGGGCCAACGTCCTGACTTTC CASSLKPGQGYGANVLTF